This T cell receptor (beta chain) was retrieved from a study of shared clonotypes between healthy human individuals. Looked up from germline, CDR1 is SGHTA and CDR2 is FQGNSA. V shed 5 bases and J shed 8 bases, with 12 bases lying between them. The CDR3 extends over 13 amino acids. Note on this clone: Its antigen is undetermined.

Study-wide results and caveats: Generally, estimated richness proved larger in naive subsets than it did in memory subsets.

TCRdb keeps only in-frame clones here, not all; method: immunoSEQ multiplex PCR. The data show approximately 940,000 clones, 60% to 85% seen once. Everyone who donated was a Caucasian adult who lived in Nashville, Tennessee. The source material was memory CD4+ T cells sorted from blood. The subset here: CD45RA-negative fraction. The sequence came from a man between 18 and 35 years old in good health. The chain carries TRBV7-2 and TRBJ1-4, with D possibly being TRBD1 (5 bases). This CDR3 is CASSLNEGEKLFF. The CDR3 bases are TGTGCCAGCAGCCTAAACGAGGGGGAAAAACTGTTTTTT.